This TCR beta chain was obtained from a study of Graves' ophthalmopathy and Graves' hyperthyroidism. As diagnostic evidence, clinical symptoms, serum thyroxine, TRAb, thyroid ultrasound and orbital computed tomography were relied upon. This clonotype was counted many times. The CDR3 has 13 amino acids. Trimming stripped 4 bases from V and 6 bases from J, with 11 bases between. Looked up from germline, CDR1 is KGHDR and CDR2 is SFDVKD. Transcripts of RNA were the source for amplifying TCR beta CDR3 regions. Following a first-round RT-PCR that used HTBI primers, a second-round multiplex PCR was carried out. TCRdb processed the multiplex PCR reads anew with MiXCR; each CDR3 protein has one entry. The sample holds 300,000 to 500,000 distinct CDR3 sequences; roughly 14% are singletons and the top ten take 5.5% to 7%.

Sequenced input: peripheral blood. This sequence joins TRBV24-1 and TRBJ1-2; possible D gene TRBD1, 5 bases. This TCR derives from a woman between 18 and 29 years old with stable Graves' hyperthyroidism. The CDR3 sequence is CATSDPRADGYTF. DNA for the CDR3: TGTGCCACCAGTGACCCCAGGGCAGATGGCTACACCTTC.